This TCR beta chain stems from a study of T cell responses to AZD1222 COVID-19 vaccine. CDR3 size: 11 residues. V was shortened by 4 bases and J by 5 bases, with 5 bases between the two germline ends. Germline CDR1 is KGHSH and CDR2 is LQKENI. General observations from the study: Variant regions that are unmutated are reportedly the target of nearly half of spike-specific TCRs. Just six people given AZD1222 tested seropositive at baseline. In all cases, repertoires were sampled only after the peak T cell response.

Regarding this clone: Its antigen is still unknown.

The repertoire was sequenced with immunoSEQ multiplex PCR; TCRdb's copy has only in-frame clones and lacks some. The profile covers more than 110,000 clones, with roughly 89% appearing a single time and 5.5% taken by the ten largest. The sequences come from peripheral blood, collected on day 0 of AZD1222 vaccination. The sequence derives from an adult in good health. V usage is TRBV18 and J usage is TRBJ2-5; D is undetermined. The CDR3 region has the DNA TGTGCCAGCTCACAACGGGAGACCCAGTACTTC. Translating it yields CASSQRETQYF.